This T cell receptor beta chain was documented in a study of early T cells in non-severe SARS-CoV-2 infection. Turning to the study itself: Sequencing of unsorted whole blood was done on bulk RNA, leaving chains unpaired. Overall study findings and caveats: VDJdb matching favored anti-spike CD8 responses, missing private and CD4 specificities.

As part of library construction, unique molecular identifiers were attached to individual cDNA molecules. TCRdb reanalysed the 5' RACE reads using MiXCR and keeps one entry per CDR3 protein. The sample includes around 70,000 distinct CDR3 sequences, over 9% seen only once; the top ten take approximately 3.9%. This clonotype appeared a single time. The target antigen is unknown. Germline CDR1 MDHEN, CDR2 SYDVKM. The CDR3 length is 12 residues. V dropped 10 bases and J dropped 6 bases, with 13 bases sitting between them. The source is an adult who was a healthcare worker with PCR-confirmed SARS-CoV-2 infection or an uninfected control (not recorded which). The sample was whole blood. The chain has TRBV28 and TRBJ2-1; TRBD2 is a possible D gene (5 bases). The CDR3, as DNA: TGTGCCACCCTGGCCGGGGTCAATGAGCAGTTCTTC. Amino acids: CATLAGVNEQFF.